This T cell receptor (beta chain) was sequenced for a study of T cell clusters in autoimmune cytopenias. Multiplex touch-down PCR amplified TRB using TRB-A and TRB-B pools in one tube. TCRdb reanalyzed the multiplex PCR reads and collapses them to one entry per CDR3 protein, without DNA. The sample totals roughly 16,000 distinct CDR3 sequences. Each sample's input was around 270 ng genomic DNA, approximately 37,500 genome equivalents. Germline loops: CDR1 MNHEY, CDR2 SVGAGI. The CDR3 length is 13 residues. These records were also assigned to another study, of T cell repertoires in aging, cancer and after chemotherapy. From that study: About 8.8 million TCR reads were in the whole dataset. Age-matched healthy donors had significantly more diverse, less clonal blood TCR repertoires than untreated cancer patients. In cancer patients, declining TCR diversity with age involved lost richness and lost evenness. In each cancer cohort, median generation probability increased across chemotherapy, suggesting thymic output rebounded.

The chain joins TRBV6-5 to TRBJ1-1; TCRdb reports TRBD1, a call that lacks DNA to check it against. What was sequenced was peripheral blood. The origin of this receptor is a human donor in good health. CDR3: CASNPEGWTEAFF.